This TCR beta chain comes out of a study of glioma-infiltrating T cells. As to this clonotype: Its antigen remains unknown.

Broader study findings: Non-neoplastic patients had below-expected tissue-blood divergence, while all gliomas exceeded expectation.

Amplification of TCR alpha and beta CDR3 regions from RNA used iRepertoire nested multiplex PCR. TCRdb passed the multiplex PCR reads through MiXCR, listing each CDR3 protein once. This sample has about 130,000 distinct CDR3 sequences, with around 23% found just once. This CDR3 is built from 14 residues. Looked up from germline, CDR1 is LNHDA and CDR2 is SQIVND (reference sequence). V was clipped by 6 bases and J by 4 bases, with 15 bases between them. The rearrangement links TRBV19 to TRBJ2-5, with a tentative D call TRBD1 (7 bases). This receptor was taken from a human donor with low-grade glioma or glioblastoma, undergoing nonglioma brain surgery, or in good health (not recorded which). Sequencing used glioma tissue, nonneoplastic brain tissue, or PBMCs (not recorded which). In DNA, the CDR3 is TGTGCCAGTAGATCCCCCCAGGGGGGAGAGACCCAGTACTTC. Amino acid sequence: CASRSPQGGETQYF.